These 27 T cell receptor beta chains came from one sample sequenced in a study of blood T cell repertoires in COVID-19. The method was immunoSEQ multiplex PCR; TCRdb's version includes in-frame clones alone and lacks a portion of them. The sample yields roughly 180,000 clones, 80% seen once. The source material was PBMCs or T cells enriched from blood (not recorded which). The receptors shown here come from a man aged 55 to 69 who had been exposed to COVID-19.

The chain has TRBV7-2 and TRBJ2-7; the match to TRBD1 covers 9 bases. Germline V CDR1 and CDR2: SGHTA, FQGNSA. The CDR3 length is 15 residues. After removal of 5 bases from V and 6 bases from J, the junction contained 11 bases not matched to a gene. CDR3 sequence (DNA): TGTGCCAGCAGCCGGGAATCGGGACAGGGACGCGAGCAGTACTTC. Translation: CASSRESGQGREQYF.

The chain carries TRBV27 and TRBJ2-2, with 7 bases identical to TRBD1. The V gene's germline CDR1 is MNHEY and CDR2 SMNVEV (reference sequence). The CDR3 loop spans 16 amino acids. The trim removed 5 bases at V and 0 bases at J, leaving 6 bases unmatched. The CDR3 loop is CASSPTGTANTGELFF. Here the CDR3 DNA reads TGTGCCAGCAGTCCAACCGGGACAGCGAACACCGGGGAGCTGTTTTTT.

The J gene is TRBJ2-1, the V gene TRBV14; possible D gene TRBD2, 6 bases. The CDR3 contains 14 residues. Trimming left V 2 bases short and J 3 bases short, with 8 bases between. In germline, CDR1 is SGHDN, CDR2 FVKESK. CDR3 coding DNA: TGTGCCAGCAGCCAACTCGGGGGCTACAATGAGCAGTTCTTC. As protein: CASSQLGGYNEQFF.

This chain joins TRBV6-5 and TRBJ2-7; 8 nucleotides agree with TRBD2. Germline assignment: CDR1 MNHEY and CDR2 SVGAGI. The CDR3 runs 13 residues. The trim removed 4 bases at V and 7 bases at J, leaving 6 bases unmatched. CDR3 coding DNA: TGTGCCAGCAGTTCCCCGGGAGGGGGTGAGCAGTACTTC. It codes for CASSSPGGGEQYF.

The CDR3 here is CASSPSRASGANVLTF. The DNA for the CDR3 is TGTGCCAGCAGCCCGAGCAGGGCTTCTGGGGCCAACGTCCTGACTTTC. V usage is TRBV7-3 and J usage is TRBJ2-6, with a weak D call TRBD1 (5 bases). CDR3 length equals 16 residues. V gave up 5 bases and J gave up 1 base, with 12 bases separating them. From germline, CDR1 is SGHTA and CDR2 FQGTGA.

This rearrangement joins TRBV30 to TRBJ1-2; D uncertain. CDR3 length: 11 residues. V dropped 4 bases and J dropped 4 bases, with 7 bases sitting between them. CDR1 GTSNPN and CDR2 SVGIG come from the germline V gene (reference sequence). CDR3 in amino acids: CAWNRVYGYTF. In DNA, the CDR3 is TGTGCCTGGAATCGTGTCTATGGCTACACCTTC. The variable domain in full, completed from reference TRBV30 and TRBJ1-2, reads SQTIHQWPATLVQPVGSPLSLECTVEGTSNPNLYWYRQAAGRGLQLLFYSVGIGQISSEVPQNLSASRPQDRQFILSSKKLLLSDSGFYLCAWNRVYGYTFGSGTRLTVV.

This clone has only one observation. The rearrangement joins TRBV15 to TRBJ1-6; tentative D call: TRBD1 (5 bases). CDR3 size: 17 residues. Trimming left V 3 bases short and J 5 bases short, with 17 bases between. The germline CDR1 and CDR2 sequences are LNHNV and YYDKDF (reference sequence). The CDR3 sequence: CATSRGINRGDNSPLHF. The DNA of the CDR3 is TGTGCCACCAGCAGGGGGATCAACCGGGGGGATAATTCACCCCTCCACTTT.

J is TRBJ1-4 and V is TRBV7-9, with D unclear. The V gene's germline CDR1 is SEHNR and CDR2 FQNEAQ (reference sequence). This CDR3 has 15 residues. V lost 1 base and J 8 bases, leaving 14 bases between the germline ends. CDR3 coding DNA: TGTGCCAGCAGCTTAGACAAGACGAGAGGCGAAAAACTGTTTTTT. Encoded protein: CASSLDKTRGEKLFF.

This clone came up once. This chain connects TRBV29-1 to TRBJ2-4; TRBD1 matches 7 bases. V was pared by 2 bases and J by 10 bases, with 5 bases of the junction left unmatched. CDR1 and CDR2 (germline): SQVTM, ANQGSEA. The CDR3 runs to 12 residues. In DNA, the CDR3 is TGCAGCGTTGAACAGGGGGATCTTATTCAGTACTTC. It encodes CSVEQGDLIQYF.

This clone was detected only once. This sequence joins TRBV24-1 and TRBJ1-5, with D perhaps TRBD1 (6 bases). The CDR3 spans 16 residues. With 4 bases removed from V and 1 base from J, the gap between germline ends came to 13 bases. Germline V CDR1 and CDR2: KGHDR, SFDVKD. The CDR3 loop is CATSESKTGSNQPQHF. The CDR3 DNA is TGTGCCACCAGTGAATCAAAGACAGGAAGCAATCAGCCCCAGCATTTT.

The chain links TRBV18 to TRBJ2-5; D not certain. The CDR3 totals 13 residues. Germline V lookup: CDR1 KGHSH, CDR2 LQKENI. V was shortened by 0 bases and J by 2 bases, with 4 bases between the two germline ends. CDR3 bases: TGTGCCAGCTCACCACCGACACAAGAGACCCAGTACTTC. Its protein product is CASSPPTQETQYF. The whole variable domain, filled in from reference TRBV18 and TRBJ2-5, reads NAGVMQNPRHLVRRRGQEARLRCSPMKGHSHVYWYRQLPEEGLKFMVYLQKENIIDESGMPKERFSAEFPKEGPSILRIQQVVRGDSAAYFCASSPPTQETQYFGPGTRLLVL.

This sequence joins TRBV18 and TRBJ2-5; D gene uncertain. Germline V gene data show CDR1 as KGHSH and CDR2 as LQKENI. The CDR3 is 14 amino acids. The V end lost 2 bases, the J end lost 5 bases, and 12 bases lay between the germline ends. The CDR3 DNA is TGTGCCAGCTCACCATTGGTTAGCTTGGAGACCCAGTACTTC. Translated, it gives CASSPLVSLETQYF.

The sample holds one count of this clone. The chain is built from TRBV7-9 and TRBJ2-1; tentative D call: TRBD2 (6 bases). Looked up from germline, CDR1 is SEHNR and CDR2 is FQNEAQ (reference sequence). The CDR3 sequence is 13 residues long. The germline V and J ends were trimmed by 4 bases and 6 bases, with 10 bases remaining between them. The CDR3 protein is CASSSGTGNEQFF. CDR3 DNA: TGTGCCAGCAGCTCGGGGACTGGCAATGAGCAGTTCTTC.

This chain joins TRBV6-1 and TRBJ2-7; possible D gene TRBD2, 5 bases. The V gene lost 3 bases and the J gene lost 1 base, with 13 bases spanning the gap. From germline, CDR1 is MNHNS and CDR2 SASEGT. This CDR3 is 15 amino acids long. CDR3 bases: TGTGCCAGCAGTGATCGAACTAGTTGGTCCTACGAGCAGTACTTC. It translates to CASSDRTSWSYEQYF.

CDR3 bases: TGCGCCAGCAGCTTGAGCGGTGGACCCTACAATGAGCAGTTCTTC. As protein: CASSLSGGPYNEQFF. This sequence joins TRBV5-1 and TRBJ2-1; tentatively, D is TRBD2 (5 bases). The CDR3 covers 15 residues. V was pared by 1 base and J by 2 bases, with 10 bases between. Germline CDR1 SGHRS, CDR2 YFSETQ.

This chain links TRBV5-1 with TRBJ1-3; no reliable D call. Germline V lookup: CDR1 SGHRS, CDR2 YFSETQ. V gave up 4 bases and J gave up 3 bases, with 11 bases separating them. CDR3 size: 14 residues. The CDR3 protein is CASSPAGVGNTIYF. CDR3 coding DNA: TGCGCCAGCAGCCCCGCCGGGGTTGGAAACACCATATATTTT.

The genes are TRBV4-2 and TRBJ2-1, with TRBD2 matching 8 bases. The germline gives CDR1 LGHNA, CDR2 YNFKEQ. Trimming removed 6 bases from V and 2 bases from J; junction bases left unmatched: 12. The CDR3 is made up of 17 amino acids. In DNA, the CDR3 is TGTGCCAGCAGACTCGTCGGGGCGGGGGGAACCTACAATGAGCAGTTCTTC. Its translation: CASRLVGAGGTYNEQFF.

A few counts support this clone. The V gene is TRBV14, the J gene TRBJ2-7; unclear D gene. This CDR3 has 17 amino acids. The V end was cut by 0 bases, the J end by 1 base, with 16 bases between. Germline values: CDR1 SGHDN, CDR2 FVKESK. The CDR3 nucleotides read TGTGCCAGCAGCCAAGAAGTCTCCCCAGGTTATTCCTACGAGCAGTACTTC. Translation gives CASSQEVSPGYSYEQYF.

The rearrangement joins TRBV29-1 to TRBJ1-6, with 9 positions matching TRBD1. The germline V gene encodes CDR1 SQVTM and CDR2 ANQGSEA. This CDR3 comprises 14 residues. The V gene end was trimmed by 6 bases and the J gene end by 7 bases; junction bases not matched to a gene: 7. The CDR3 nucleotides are TGCAGCGTGAAGGTGGGGACAGGGAATTCACCCCTCCACTTT. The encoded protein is CSVKVGTGNSPLHF. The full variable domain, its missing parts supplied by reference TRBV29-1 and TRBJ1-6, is SAVISQKPSRDICQRGTSLTIQCQVDSQVTMMFWYRQQPGQSLTLIATANQGSEATYESGFVIDKFPISRPNLTFSTLTVSNMSPEDSSIYLCSVKVGTGNSPLHFGNGTRLTVT.

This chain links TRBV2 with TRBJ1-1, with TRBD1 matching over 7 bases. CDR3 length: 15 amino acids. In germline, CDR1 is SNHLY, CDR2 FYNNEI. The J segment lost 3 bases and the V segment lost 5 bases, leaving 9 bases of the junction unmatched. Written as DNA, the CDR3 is TGTGCCAGCAGTCTCCTAGGGGGCACGGACACTGAAGCTTTCTTT. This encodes CASSLLGGTDTEAFF. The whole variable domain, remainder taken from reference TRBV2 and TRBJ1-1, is EPEVTQTPSHQVTQMGQEVILRCVPISNHLYFYWYRQILGQKVEFLVSFYNNEISEKSEIFDDQFSVERPDGSNFTLKIRSTKLEDSAMYFCASSLLGGTDTEAFFGQGTRLTVV.

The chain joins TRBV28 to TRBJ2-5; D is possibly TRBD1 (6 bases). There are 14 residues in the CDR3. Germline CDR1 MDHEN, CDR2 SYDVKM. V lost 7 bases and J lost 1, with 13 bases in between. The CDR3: CASNPGQFQETQYF. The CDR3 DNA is TGTGCCAGCAACCCCGGACAGTTCCAAGAGACCCAGTACTTC.

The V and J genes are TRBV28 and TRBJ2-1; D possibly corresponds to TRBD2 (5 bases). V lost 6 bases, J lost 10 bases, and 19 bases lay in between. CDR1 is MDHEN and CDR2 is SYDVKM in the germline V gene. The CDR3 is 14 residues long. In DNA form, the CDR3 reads TGTGCCAGCAGGGCCCCCCACGTCACGGGGGAGCAGTTCTTC. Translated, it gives CASRAPHVTGEQFF.

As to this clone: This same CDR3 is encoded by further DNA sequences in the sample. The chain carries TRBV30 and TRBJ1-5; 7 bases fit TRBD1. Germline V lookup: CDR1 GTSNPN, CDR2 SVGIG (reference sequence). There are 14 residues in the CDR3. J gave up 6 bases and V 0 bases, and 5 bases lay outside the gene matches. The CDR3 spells CAWSVGQGGQPQHF. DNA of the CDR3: TGTGCCTGGAGTGTAGGGCAGGGGGGTCAGCCCCAGCATTTT.

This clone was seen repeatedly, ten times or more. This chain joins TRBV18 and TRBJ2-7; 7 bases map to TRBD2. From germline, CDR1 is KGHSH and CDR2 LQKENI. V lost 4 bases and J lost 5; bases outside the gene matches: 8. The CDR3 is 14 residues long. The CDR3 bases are TGTGCCAGCTCACGGGGGGGTACGGGCGACGAGCAGTACTTC. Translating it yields CASSRGGTGDEQYF. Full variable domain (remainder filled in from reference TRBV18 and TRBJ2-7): NAGVMQNPRHLVRRRGQEARLRCSPMKGHSHVYWYRQLPEEGLKFMVYLQKENIIDESGMPKERFSAEFPKEGPSILRIQQVVRGDSAAYFCASSRGGTGDEQYFGPGTRLTVT.

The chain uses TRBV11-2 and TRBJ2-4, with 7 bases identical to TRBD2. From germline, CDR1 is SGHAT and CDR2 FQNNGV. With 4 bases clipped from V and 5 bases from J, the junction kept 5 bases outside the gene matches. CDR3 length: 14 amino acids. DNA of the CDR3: TGTGCCAGCAGCTCTGGACTAGTCGAAAACATTCAGTACTTC. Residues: CASSSGLVENIQYF. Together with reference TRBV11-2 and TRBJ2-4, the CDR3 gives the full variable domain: EAGVAQSPRYKIIEKRQSVAFWCNPISGHATLYWYQQILGQGPKLLIQFQNNGVVDDSQLPKDRFSAERLKGVDSTLKIQPAKLEDSAVYLCASSSGLVENIQYFGAGTRLSVL.

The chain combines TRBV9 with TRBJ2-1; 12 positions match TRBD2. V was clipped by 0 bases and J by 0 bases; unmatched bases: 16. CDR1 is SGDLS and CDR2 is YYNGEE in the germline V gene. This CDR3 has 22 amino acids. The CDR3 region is CASSVAGGGASGRAISYNEQFF. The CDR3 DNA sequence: TGTGCCAGCAGCGTAGCGGGAGGGGGGGCTAGCGGGAGGGCCATCTCCTACAATGAGCAGTTCTTC. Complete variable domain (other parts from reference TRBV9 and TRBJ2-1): DSGVTQTPKHLITATGQRVTLRCSPRSGDLSVYWYQQSLDQGLQFLIQYYNGEERAKGNILERFSAQQFPDLHSELNLSSLELGDSALYFCASSVAGGGASGRAISYNEQFFGPGTRLTVL.

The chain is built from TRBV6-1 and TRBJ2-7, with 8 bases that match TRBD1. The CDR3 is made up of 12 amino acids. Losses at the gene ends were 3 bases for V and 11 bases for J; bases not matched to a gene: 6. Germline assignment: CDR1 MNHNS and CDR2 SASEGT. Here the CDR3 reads CASSDLSGQEYF. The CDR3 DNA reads TGTGCCAGCAGTGACCTCTCGGGACAGGAGTACTTC.